The 29 T cell receptor beta chains given below trace back to one sample, sequenced in a study of OX40 agonist ivuxolimab in advanced cancers. Generated by immunoSEQ multiplex PCR, the TCRdb table keeps only in-frame clones and is missing some. Here the sample spans tens of thousands of clones, approximately 90% being singletons. Here the sequenced sample was CD4+ or CD8+ T cells sorted from blood, taken in a trial of the OX40 agonist ivuxolimab. Receptor source: an adult with an advanced solid tumor such as melanoma, head and neck, liver or kidney cancer.

J is TRBJ1-1 and V is TRBV7-9, with no clear D. V lost 1 base, J lost 5 bases, and 8 bases lay in between. The V gene's germline CDR1 is SEHNR and CDR2 FQNEAQ (reference sequence). The CDR3 loop spans 13 amino acids. For the CDR3, the DNA is TGTGCCAGCAGCTTAGAGGGTAGGACTGAAGCTTTCTTT. Protein product: CASSLEGRTEAFF.

The J gene is TRBJ1-2, the V gene TRBV4-3; D might be TRBD1 (6 bases). Trimming stripped 0 bases from V and 4 bases from J, with 21 bases between. The CDR3 runs to 18 residues. Germline values: CDR1 LGHNA, CDR2 YSLEER. The CDR3: CASSQDLVRGGFFYGYTF. DNA for the CDR3: TGCGCCAGCAGCCAAGATCTCGTAAGGGGGGGCTTTTTCTATGGCTACACCTTC.

The V and J genes are TRBV30 and TRBJ1-6, with no clear D. Trimming stripped 5 bases from V and 9 bases from J, with 8 bases between. Germline lookup yields CDR1 GTSNPN and CDR2 SVGIG (reference sequence). This CDR3 contains 11 residues. DNA for the CDR3: TGTGCCTGGGCGAGAAGTTCACCCCTCCACTTT. Residues: CAWARSSPLHF.

This clone was found a few times. V usage is TRBV2 and J usage is TRBJ1-5; D is undetermined. CDR1 SNHLY and CDR2 FYNNEI come from the germline V gene. Trimming took 6 bases from V and 5 from J, leaving 11 bases between them. The CDR3 is made up of 13 amino acids. The CDR3 bases are TGTGCCAGCAGACAGTCCTTAGATCAGCCCCAGCATTTT. It translates to CASRQSLDQPQHF. Full variable domain (remainder filled in from reference TRBV2 and TRBJ1-5): EPEVTQTPSHQVTQMGQEVILRCVPISNHLYFYWYRQILGQKVEFLVSFYNNEISEKSEIFDDQFSVERPDGSNFTLKIRSTKLEDSAMYFCASRQSLDQPQHFGDGTRLSIL.

The chain couples TRBV18 to TRBJ1-5; D is perhaps TRBD1 (6 bases). This CDR3 region has 14 residues. Per the germline V gene, CDR1 is KGHSH and CDR2 is LQKENI. Trimming took off 3 bases at V and 7 bases at J, with 13 bases between the two ends. The CDR3 loop reads CASSPRQVGQPQHF. In nucleotides, the CDR3 is TGTGCCAGCTCACCCCGACAGGTGGGGCAGCCCCAGCATTTT.

V is TRBV5-1 and J is TRBJ2-1; 8 bases map to TRBD2. V lost 6 bases to trimming and J lost 0 bases; unmatched junction nucleotides: 5. The germline CDR1 and CDR2 sequences are SGHRS and YFSETQ. This CDR3 spans 15 amino acids. The DNA for the CDR3 is TGCGCCAGCACCATAGCGGGGAGCTCCTACAATGAGCAGTTCTTC. This translates into CASTIAGSSYNEQFF.

This chain joins TRBV10-3 and TRBJ2-1, with TRBD2 identical over 7 bases. CDR3 length equals 15 residues. V lost 4 bases to trimming and J lost 3 bases; unmatched junction nucleotides: 6. Germline loops: CDR1 ENHRY, CDR2 SYGVKD. The DNA of the CDR3 is TGTGCCATCAGTGGGCAAGGGGACTACTACAATGAGCAGTTCTTC. Residues: CAISGQGDYYNEQFF.

The chain couples TRBV5-1 to TRBJ1-1, with D unclear. This CDR3 has 16 amino acids. Trimming pared 4 bases from V and 1 base from J, leaving 17 bases between. Germline V gives CDR1 SGHRS, CDR2 YFSETQ. This CDR3 is CASSRFLSSTNTEAFF. DNA for the CDR3: TGCGCCAGCAGCCGATTTTTGTCGAGCACGAACACTGAAGCTTTCTTT.

The chain joins TRBV5-1 to TRBJ1-2; TRBD1 might be the D (6 bases). The CDR3 loop spans 13 amino acids. Looked up from germline, CDR1 is SGHRS and CDR2 is YFSETQ. V lost 4 bases and J lost 2, with 9 bases in between. CDR3 protein: CASSETGNYGYTF. CDR3 in DNA: TGCGCCAGCAGCGAAACAGGGAACTATGGCTACACCTTC.

This sequence joins TRBV14 and TRBJ2-2; 7 bases match TRBD1. CDR3 length equals 15 residues. Germline trimming cut 3 bases from V and 5 bases from J; bases unmatched to any gene: 6. The germline CDR1 and CDR2 sequences are SGHDN and FVKESK. CDR3 in amino acids: CASSQAGGMTGELFF. DNA for the CDR3: TGTGCCAGCAGCCAGGCAGGGGGTATGACCGGGGAGCTGTTTTTT.

The rearrangement joins TRBV7-8 to TRBJ1-5, with a tentative D call TRBD1 (6 bases). Trimming removed 1 base from V and 0 bases from J, with 13 bases in between. Germline CDR1 and CDR2: SGHVS and FQNEAQ. The CDR3 is made up of 17 amino acids. The CDR3 DNA sequence: TGTGCCAGCAGCTTAGTTGGGGGGGCGCGTAGCAATCAGCCCCAGCATTTT. As protein: CASSLVGGARSNQPQHF.

This clone was counted a few times. The gene calls are TRBV2 and TRBJ1-2; D remains unclear. CDR1 is SNHLY and CDR2 is FYNNEI in the germline V gene. The CDR3 spans 14 residues. V lost 0 bases to trimming and J lost 5 bases, with 10 bases between them. The CDR3 nucleotides are TGTGCCAGCAGTGAAGCGCTTCAAGGGTATGGCTACACCTTC. Amino acid sequence: CASSEALQGYGYTF.

The chain is built from TRBV7-2 and TRBJ2-1; 14 bases align to TRBD2. CDR1 is SGHTA and CDR2 is FQGNSA in the germline V gene. This CDR3 spans 16 amino acids. V was pared by 4 bases and J by 9 bases, with 8 bases of the junction left unmatched. CDR3 DNA sequence: TGTGCCAGCAGCTCGAGACTAGCGGGGGGGCCGACTGAGCAGTTCTTC. This sequence encodes CASSSRLAGGPTEQFF.

The V and J genes are TRBV7-9 and TRBJ1-3; D remains ambiguous. The germline V gene encodes CDR1 SEHNR and CDR2 FQNEAQ (reference sequence). Trimming shortened V by 0 bases and J by 3 bases, and 6 bases separated the two germline ends. CDR3 length: 14 amino acids. In DNA, the CDR3 is TGTGCCAGCAGCTTAGCGAGTTTTGGAAACACCATATATTTT. Amino acids: CASSLASFGNTIYF.

In DNA, the CDR3 is TGTGCCAGCAGTCCCAGGACAGGCCCGAACACTGAAGCTTTCTTT. It yields the protein CASSPRTGPNTEAFF. V and J are TRBV25-1 and TRBJ1-1; 7 bases agree with TRBD1. Trimming took 5 bases from V and 1 from J; bases not matched to a gene: 7. Looked up from germline, CDR1 is MGHDK and CDR2 is SYGVNS. CDR3 length equals 15 residues.

The chain combines TRBV10-1 with TRBJ2-2; 14 nucleotides agree with TRBD2. The CDR3 contains 18 residues. CDR1 is WNHNN and CDR2 is SYGVQD in the germline V gene (reference sequence). Trimming at V came to 2 bases and at J to 4 bases, leaving 6 bases not matched to a gene. The CDR3 sequence is CASSEQGLAGDATGELFF. CDR3 nucleotides: TGCGCCAGCAGTGAGCAGGGACTAGCGGGAGACGCCACCGGGGAGCTGTTTTTT.

The V and J genes are TRBV2 and TRBJ1-4; D gene unclear. The CDR3 has 12 residues. The ends were cut back, 8 bases at V and 5 bases at J, with 9 bases in the middle. CDR1 SNHLY and CDR2 FYNNEI come from the germline V gene. This CDR3 is CASRILNEKLFF. Here the CDR3 DNA reads TGTGCCAGCCGGATCCTAAATGAAAAACTGTTTTTT.

This chain connects TRBV5-1 to TRBJ1-2, with unresolved D. Germline CDR1 is SGHRS and CDR2 is YFSETQ. Trimming took off 0 bases at V and 1 base at J, with 7 bases between the two ends. The CDR3 is 14 amino acids. The CDR3 bases are TGCGCCAGCAGCTTGGAAAGTGTTAACTATGGCTACACCTTC. This codes for CASSLESVNYGYTF.

The rearrangement links TRBV4-3 to TRBJ2-3; tentatively, D is TRBD2 (6 bases). The CDR3 length is 15 residues. The V end lost 1 base, the J end lost 6 bases, and 14 bases lay between the germline ends. The germline CDR1 and CDR2 sequences are LGHNA and YSLEER. The CDR3 reads CASSQGQAGMDTQYF. The CDR3 nucleotides are TGCGCCAGCAGCCAAGGGCAGGCGGGAATGGATACGCAGTATTTT.

The chain carries TRBV28 and TRBJ2-7, with a possible D match to TRBD1 (5 bases). Germline CDR1 and CDR2: MDHEN and SYDVKM. The CDR3 covers 14 residues. V lost 4 bases to trimming and J lost 2 bases, with 12 bases between them. This CDR3 is CASSSPTAPYEQYF. DNA for the CDR3: TGTGCCAGCAGTTCCCCGACAGCCCCCTACGAGCAGTACTTC.

This chain connects TRBV4-3 to TRBJ1-1; D call uncertain. The CDR3 is 17 residues long. CDR1 and CDR2 (germline): LGHNA, YSLEER. Deletions cut 2 bases from V and 5 bases from J, with 21 bases between. CDR3 sequence reads: CASSQSRTMAGRTEAFF. In DNA, the CDR3 is TGCGCCAGCAGCCAAAGCCGAACGATGGCAGGCCGAACTGAAGCTTTCTTT.

This chain links TRBV7-9 with TRBJ2-6; TRBD1 might be the D (7 bases). CDR1 and CDR2 (germline): SEHNR, FQNEAQ (reference sequence). Between the trimmed V and J ends, which lost 5 bases and 2 bases, there was a span of 13 bases. This CDR3 region has 16 residues. The CDR3 DNA reads TGTGCCAGCAGCGATACAGGGGAGGCTGGGGCCAACGTCCTGACTTTC. Encoded protein: CASSDTGEAGANVLTF. Full variable domain (outside the CDR3, taken from reference TRBV7-9 and TRBJ2-6): DTGVSQNPRHKITKRGQNVTFRCDPISEHNRLYWYRQTLGQGPEFLTYFQNEAQLEKSRLLSDRFSAERPKGSFSTLEIQRTEQGDSAMYLCASSDTGEAGANVLTFGAGSRLTVL.

J is TRBJ2-7 and V is TRBV9; 10 bases match TRBD1. The CDR3 length is 14 residues. The V and J ends lost 3 bases and 5 bases, in that order; junction bases with no gene match: 5. Per the germline V gene, CDR1 is SGDLS and CDR2 is YYNGEE. The CDR3 DNA is TGTGCCAGCAGCGGGACAGGGGGGGTCCACGAGCAGTACTTC. Amino acid sequence: CASSGTGGVHEQYF.

V gene TRBV7-9 combines with J gene TRBJ2-1; D gene uncertain. V dropped 0 bases and J dropped 10 bases, with 7 bases sitting between them. Germline CDR1 and CDR2: SEHNR and FQNEAQ (reference sequence). CDR3 length equals 12 residues. The CDR3 spells CASSLASQEQFF. DNA for the CDR3: TGTGCCAGCAGCTTAGCATCACAGGAGCAGTTCTTC.

The chain is built from TRBV4-2 and TRBJ2-2; D is possibly TRBD2 (6 bases). V lost 3 bases and J 4 bases, leaving 12 bases between the germline ends. Germline lookup yields CDR1 LGHNA and CDR2 YNFKEQ. The CDR3 runs to 15 residues. The CDR3 sequence is CASSQLAGSTGELFF. CDR3 bases: TGTGCCAGCAGCCAGCTAGCCGGGAGCACCGGGGAGCTGTTTTTT.

This clone was found a few times. The rearrangement uses TRBV28 and TRBJ1-5; maybe TRBD1 (6 bases). Trimming cost V 4 bases and J 4 bases, with 11 bases left between them. The CDR3 has 14 amino acids. CDR1 and CDR2 (germline): MDHEN, SYDVKM. CDR3 bases: TGTGCCAGCAGTTCGGAAGGGGGTAATCAGCCCCAGCATTTT. This gives the protein CASSSEGGNQPQHF.

This clone showed up just a few times. This chain connects TRBV13 to TRBJ1-2; 9 nucleotides match TRBD1. J was trimmed by 6 bases and V by 2 bases; bases with no gene match: 10. Looked up from germline, CDR1 is PRHDT and CDR2 is FYEKMQ (reference sequence). The CDR3 length is 16 residues. The CDR3 is CASSLKRDRVTDGYTF. For the CDR3, the DNA is TGTGCCAGCAGCTTAAAGCGGGACAGGGTTACAGATGGCTACACCTTC.

The chain is built from TRBV4-2 and TRBJ2-3; D is possibly TRBD2 (6 bases). CDR3 length equals 20 residues. Germline assignment: CDR1 LGHNA and CDR2 YNFKEQ. V lost 2 bases and J lost 0, with 24 bases in between. As DNA, the CDR3 is TGTGCCAGCAGCCAATTTGTCGCGGGGTTAAGGGCCGCTAGCACAGATACGCAGTATTTT. It is translated as CASSQFVAGLRAASTDTQYF.

This chain links TRBV6-1 with TRBJ2-1, with 7 positions matching TRBD2. The V segment lost 5 bases and the J segment 4 bases; nucleotides outside the gene matches: 5. Germline values: CDR1 MNHNS, CDR2 SASEGT. The CDR3 consists of 14 residues. CDR3 loop: CASSKTGGYNEQFF. The CDR3 bases are TGTGCCAGCAGTAAAACGGGAGGTTACAATGAGCAGTTCTTC.